The clone carrying this T cell receptor (beta chain) was counted a single time. Its antigen is as yet unknown. The source of the sample is a study of chemoradiotherapy in HPV16-positive cancers. Regarding the study as a whole: During treatment, candidate HPV-specific clones and E7-related motifs expanded in tumor. In HPV16-positive patients, HPV-responsive T-cell expansion tracked better recurrence-free survival.

Sequencing was performed with immunoSEQ multiplex PCR; in TCRdb, only in-frame clones are kept and a portion is missing. The data show about 12,000 clones, around 80% seen once. Sample acquisition took place from a patient who underwent chemoradiotherapy. The TCR was taken from a human donor with HPV-associated anogenital cancer.

CDR3 DNA: TGTGCCAGCACCCTTGCGGGGGGGGCAACAGATACGCAGTATTTT. Amino acid sequence: CASTLAGGATDTQYF. The chain employs TRBV11-3 and TRBJ2-3; 9 bases align to TRBD2. The CDR3 runs to 15 residues. J lost 3 bases, V lost 7 bases, and 8 bases had no gene match. CDR1 is SGHNT, CDR2 YENEEA, per germline.